The 29 T cell receptor beta chains below all came from one sample that was sequenced in a study of cytomegalovirus exposure and HLA in healthy donors (dated 2017 in TCRdb). The receptor library was made with the immunoSEQ multiplex PCR assay. For the multiplex PCR, a mixture combining 60 forward primers for TCR Vbeta segments and 13 reverse primers for TCR Jbeta segments was used. What TCRdb holds here is the immuneACCESS table cut down to in-frame rearrangements. Part of the clones is not present; checked against another copy, under half of the missing clones reflect an unresolved V gene, and the others are unexplained. Within this sample are some 190,000 clones, with 75% to 90% of them counted one time only. The ten most abundant clones make up 1% of the sample. Sequenced: PBMCs. The receptors derive from a boy younger than 10 in good health and CMV-seronegative.

The chain recombines TRBV28 with TRBJ2-5; tentatively, D is TRBD2 (6 bases). The V end was cut by 5 bases, the J end by 5 bases, with 21 bases between. CDR3 size: 16 residues. CDR1 and CDR2 (germline): MDHEN, SYDVKM. CDR3 sequence: CASSPPGAGIGETQYF. The DNA of the CDR3 is TGTGCCAGCAGTCCCCCGGGAGCAGGGATTGGGGAGACCCAGTACTTC.

This chain connects TRBV28 to TRBJ2-7; the match to TRBD1 covers 10 bases. Germline trimming cut 4 bases from V and 3 bases from J; bases unmatched to any gene: 12. This CDR3 region has 17 residues. Germline V CDR1 and CDR2: MDHEN, SYDVKM. For the CDR3, the DNA is TGTGCCAGCAGTTCCTCTCCCGGGACAGGGGAACACTACGAGCAGTACGTC. This translates into CASSSSPGTGEHYEQYV.

The chain combines TRBV11-2 with TRBJ2-7; D ambiguous. V was cut by 2 bases and J by 3 bases, with 11 bases left in between. This CDR3 has 14 amino acids. Germline values: CDR1 SGHAT, CDR2 FQNNGV. The chain's CDR3 is CASSLWSTDYEQYV. CDR3 coding DNA: TGTGCCAGCAGCTTATGGTCGACGGACTACGAGCAGTACGTC.

This clone was detected only once. The sample holds other DNA sequences that translate to the same CDR3. The chain employs TRBV11-2 and TRBJ1-1, with TRBD1 as a possible D gene (6 bases). This CDR3 is built from 15 residues. Germline CDR1 is SGHAT and CDR2 is FQNNGV. Trimming removed 4 bases from V and 0 bases from J, with 12 bases in between. In DNA, the CDR3 is TGTGCCAGCAGCTCCCCGGGGACACTGAACACTGAAGCTTTCTTT. Encoded protein: CASSSPGTLNTEAFF.

The CDR3 bases are TGCGCCAGCAGCCTGGACCCAGTCACAGATACGCAGTATTTT. It specifies CASSLDPVTDTQYF. This chain joins TRBV5-1 and TRBJ2-3; D is undetermined. The germline V and J ends were trimmed by 4 bases and 2 bases, with 11 bases remaining between them. The CDR3 is 14 amino acids. CDR1 and CDR2 from the germline V gene are SGHRS and YFSETQ.

The chain links TRBV5-4 to TRBJ1-1; perhaps TRBD1 as D (5 bases). Germline CDR1 reads SGHNT; CDR2 reads YYREEE (reference sequence). Trimming removed 4 bases from V and 1 base from J, with 14 bases in between. The CDR3 is made up of 15 amino acids. CDR3 sequence: CASSGAALRNTEAFF. In DNA form, the CDR3 reads TGTGCCAGCAGCGGGGCTGCCCTAAGGAACACTGAAGCTTTCTTT. The full variable domain, in which reference TRBV5-4 and TRBJ1-1 provide the parts outside the CDR3, is ETGVTQSPTHLIKTRGQQVTLRCSSQSGHNTVSWYQQALGQGPQFIFQYYREEENGRGNFPPRFSGLQFPNYSSELNVNALELDDSALYLCASSGAALRNTEAFFGQGTRLTVV.

This rearrangement joins TRBV12-5 to TRBJ2-7; 11 bases are a match to TRBD1. The trim removed 2 bases at V and 4 bases at J, leaving 13 bases unmatched. CDR3 length equals 18 residues. Germline CDR1 and CDR2: LGHNT and FRNRAP. In DNA form, the CDR3 reads TGTGCTAGTGGTTTGCGTCCAGGACAGGGGGCGCTTTTTTACGAGCAGTACGTC. Protein sequence: CASGLRPGQGALFYEQYV.

The chain carries TRBV28 and TRBJ1-5, with 11 bases fitting TRBD1. Germline V gene lookup returns CDR1 MDHEN and CDR2 SYDVKM. This CDR3 is 17 amino acids long. V trimming: 4 bases; J trimming: 1 base; junction bases outside the gene matches: 6. In nucleotides, the CDR3 is TGTGCCAGCAGTTCTCCCGGACAGGGGGCGAGCAATCAGCCCCAGCATTTT. This gives the protein CASSSPGQGASNQPQHF.

The V and J genes are TRBV6-5 and TRBJ2-5; 11 bases fit TRBD1. Germline-derived CDR1 and CDR2 are MNHEY and SVGAGI. CDR3 length equals 14 residues. Losses at the gene ends were 6 bases for V and 4 bases for J; bases not matched to a gene: 4. As DNA, the CDR3 is TGTGCCAGCAGCGCCGGGACAGGGGGAGAGACCCAGTACTTC. Translation: CASSAGTGGETQYF.

The chain employs TRBV30 and TRBJ1-5; D ambiguous. The germline V and J ends were trimmed by 2 bases and 5 bases, with 13 bases remaining between them. Germline lookup yields CDR1 GTSNPN and CDR2 SVGIG (reference sequence). The CDR3 length is 14 residues. The CDR3 DNA reads as TGTGCCTGGAGTAAATCAAGTCAGGATCAGCCCCAGCATTTT. It yields the protein CAWSKSSQDQPQHF.

This chain links TRBV7-9 with TRBJ1-4, with 10 nucleotides matching TRBD1. This CDR3 contains 15 residues. Germline V gene data show CDR1 as SEHNR and CDR2 as FQNEAQ (reference sequence). J lost 9 bases, V lost 0 bases, and 4 bases had no gene match. The chain's CDR3 is CASSLAGTGAKKLFF. Written as DNA, the CDR3 is TGTGCCAGCAGCTTAGCCGGGACAGGGGCCAAAAAACTGTTTTTT.

Regarding this clone: Relative to the germline gene, one junction end is altered; a read error may explain this. The chain couples TRBV7-7 to TRBJ2-2, with D tentatively TRBD2 (6 bases). The CDR3 loop spans 16 amino acids. The germline CDR1 and CDR2 sequences are SSHAT and FNYEAQ (reference sequence). The CDR3 DNA is TGTGCTAGCAGCTTAGTCGGGAGTCCGAACACCGGGGAGCTGTTTTTT. Residues: CASSLVGSPNTGELFF.

Only one count was recorded for this clone. A junction boundary mismatches the germline segment, possibly from a read error. The chain has TRBV7-9 and TRBJ2-1; TRBD1 matches at 9 bases. The CDR3 runs to 14 residues. CDR1 and CDR2 (germline): SEHNR, FQNEAQ (reference sequence). This chain's CDR3 is CSSGPGTGRNEQFF. In DNA form, the CDR3 reads TGTTCCAGCGGTCCCGGGACAGGGCGCAATGAGCAGTTCTTC.

The CDR3 loop reads CASSADWQCEAFF. The CDR3 DNA sequence: TGTGCCAGCAGTGCTGATTGGCAGTGTGAAGCTTTCTTT. The rearrangement links TRBV25-1 to TRBJ1-1; D ambiguous. V shed 4 bases and J shed 7 bases, with 13 bases lying between them. This CDR3 has 13 residues. CDR1 MGHDK and CDR2 SYGVNS come from the germline V gene.

The chain uses TRBV18 and TRBJ2-7; maybe TRBD1 (6 bases). This CDR3 is built from 14 residues. Germline V lookup: CDR1 KGHSH, CDR2 LQKENI. Trimming removed 4 bases at V and 0 bases at J, with 10 bases between. CDR3 residues: CASSQDRNSYEQYF. The CDR3 nucleotides read TGTGCCAGCTCACAAGACAGGAACTCCTACGAGCAGTACTTC. The whole variable domain, remainder taken from reference TRBV18 and TRBJ2-7, is NAGVMQNPRHLVRRRGQEARLRCSPMKGHSHVYWYRQLPEEGLKFMVYLQKENIIDESGMPKERFSAEFPKEGPSILRIQQVVRGDSAAYFCASSQDRNSYEQYFGPGTRLTVT.

Only a few counts were recorded for this clone. The V gene is TRBV28, the J gene TRBJ1-2, with D perhaps TRBD1 (6 bases). Germline V lookup: CDR1 MDHEN, CDR2 SYDVKM. Trimming stripped 4 bases from V and 8 bases from J, with 17 bases between. The CDR3 totals 14 residues. CDR3 DNA sequence: TGTGCCAGCAGTTCCTCCCCCAGGGGAGAGGGCTACACCTTC. Protein: CASSSSPRGEGYTF.

This rearrangement joins TRBV7-9 to TRBJ1-4, with D unclear. Germline CDR1 reads SEHNR; CDR2 reads FQNEAQ (reference sequence). The V gene lost 5 bases and the J gene lost 8 bases, with 15 bases spanning the gap. The CDR3 consists of 14 residues. CDR3 region: CASSPVGAGEKLFF. CDR3 DNA: TGTGCCAGCAGCCCGGTCGGTGCGGGAGAAAAACTGTTTTTT.

This chain joins TRBV15 and TRBJ2-5; D not resolved. V was trimmed by 0 bases and J by 4 bases, leaving 6 bases between them. The germline V gene encodes CDR1 LNHNV and CDR2 YYDKDF (reference sequence). This CDR3 has 13 residues. The CDR3: CATSRDLSETQYF. The DNA of the CDR3 is TGTGCCACCAGCAGAGACCTTTCAGAGACCCAGTACTTC.

DNA for the CDR3: TGTGCCAGCAGCTCGCCAGGGGGATCACCCCTCCACTTT. Protein product: CASSSPGGSPLHF. The chain combines TRBV4-2 with TRBJ1-6, with 7 bases lining up with TRBD1. In germline, CDR1 is LGHNA, CDR2 YNFKEQ. The J segment lost 10 bases and the V segment lost 5 bases, leaving 5 bases of the junction unmatched. This CDR3 has 13 residues.

The chain combines TRBV11-3 with TRBJ2-1; 7 nucleotides match TRBD2. From germline, CDR1 is SGHNT and CDR2 YENEEA. Trimming cost V 4 bases and J 5 bases; bases outside gene matches: 11. This CDR3 contains 16 residues. CDR3 protein: CASSSGGGPSNNEQFF. The CDR3 nucleotides read TGTGCCAGCAGCTCCGGCGGGGGTCCATCCAACAATGAGCAGTTCTTC.

V gene TRBV5-5 combines with J gene TRBJ1-5, with no clear D. The length of the CDR3 is 14 residues. CDR1 is SGHKS, CDR2 YYEKEE, per germline (reference sequence). V dropped 4 bases and J dropped 1 base, with 9 bases sitting between them. The CDR3 loop is CASSATWSNQPQHF. In DNA form, the CDR3 reads TGTGCCAGCAGCGCAACATGGAGCAATCAGCCCCAGCATTTT.

Turning to this clone: A read error may produce the germline difference seen at one junction end. The chain couples TRBV7-9 to TRBJ1-2; a possible D gene is TRBD1 (6 bases). Germline V gene sequence: CDR1 SEHNR, CDR2 FQNEAQ (reference sequence). CDR3 length equals 14 residues. This chain's CDR3 is CSSSPGTFSYGYTF. The CDR3 DNA reads TGTTCCAGCAGCCCCGGGACATTCTCCTATGGCTACACCTTC.

The chain employs TRBV11-2 and TRBJ2-1; D is ambiguous. Trimming took 4 bases from V and 5 from J, leaving 6 bases between them. The CDR3 runs to 12 residues. CDR1 is SGHAT, CDR2 FQNNGV, per germline. CDR3 residues: CASSYLDNEQFF. CDR3 DNA: TGTGCCAGCAGCTACTTAGACAATGAGCAGTTCTTC. Full variable domain (rest looked up from reference TRBV11-2 and TRBJ2-1): EAGVAQSPRYKIIEKRQSVAFWCNPISGHATLYWYQQILGQGPKLLIQFQNNGVVDDSQLPKDRFSAERLKGVDSTLKIQPAKLEDSAVYLCASSYLDNEQFFGPGTRLTVL.

The DNA for the CDR3 is TGCGCCAGCAGCTTGGAGTGGGGGGGCCTAGAAGCTTTCTTT. This encodes CASSLEWGGLEAFF. The chain joins TRBV5-1 to TRBJ1-1; D perhaps matches TRBD1 (6 bases). In germline, CDR1 is SGHRS, CDR2 YFSETQ. CDR3 length: 14 residues. Trimming shortened V by 0 bases and J by 8 bases, and 14 bases separated the two germline ends.

The chain has TRBV7-2 and TRBJ2-5; 9 bases fit TRBD2. Germline V gene sequence: CDR1 SGHTA, CDR2 FQGNSA. There are 15 residues in the CDR3. After removal of 3 bases from V and 4 bases from J, the junction contained 6 bases not matched to a gene. Here the CDR3 DNA reads TGTGCCAGCAGCTTGGGGGCGGGGGGGCCAGAGACCCAGTACTTC. Translated: CASSLGAGGPETQYF.

V is TRBV19 and J is TRBJ2-2, with TRBD2 matching 7 bases. This CDR3 has 16 amino acids. The germline CDR1 and CDR2 sequences are LNHDA and SQIVND (reference sequence). Trimming removed 5 bases from V and 2 bases from J; junction bases left unmatched: 8. DNA of the CDR3: TGTGCCAGTAGTCCCTCAGCGGGGACTAACACCGGGGAGCTGTTTTTT. Its translation is CASSPSAGTNTGELFF.

In this sample, this clone turned up once. The CDR3 spells CASSTRERYEQYF. The CDR3 DNA is TGTGCCAGCAGCACGCGGGAGCGTTACGAGCAGTACTTC. This chain uses TRBV7-9 with TRBJ2-7; 7 bases line up with TRBD2. The J segment lost 4 bases and the V segment lost 5 bases, leaving 5 bases of the junction unmatched. Germline CDR1 and CDR2: SEHNR and FQNEAQ (reference sequence). This CDR3 has 13 amino acids.

This clone appeared a single time. The CDR3 region has the DNA TGTGCCAGCAGCTTAGCGAGAACGGGCTACACCTTC. It is translated as CASSLARTGYTF. V gene TRBV7-9 combines with J gene TRBJ1-2, with D hard to call. The CDR3 is made up of 12 amino acids. Germline CDR1 and CDR2: SEHNR and FQNEAQ (reference sequence). The ends were cut back, 0 bases at V and 8 bases at J, with 7 bases in the middle. Based on the CDR3 plus reference TRBV7-9 and TRBJ1-2, the full variable domain is DTGVSQNPRHKITKRGQNVTFRCDPISEHNRLYWYRQTLGQGPEFLTYFQNEAQLEKSRLLSDRFSAERPKGSFSTLEIQRTEQGDSAMYLCASSLARTGYTFGSGTRLTVV.

V and J are TRBV21-1 and TRBJ1-5; TRBD1, the table's D call, was not compared with the DNA. TRBV21-1 is shown as a pseudogene. The CDR3 extends over 16 amino acids. CDR3 region: CASSLRDTYSNQPQHF. The CDR3 DNA reads as TGTGCCAGCAGCCTTCGGGACACTTATAGCAATCAGCCCCAGCATTTT.